The 26 T cell receptor beta chains in this list originate from one sample, sequenced in a study of cytomegalovirus exposure and HLA in healthy donors. The data were produced by immunoSEQ multiplex PCR, yet TCRdb's version contains in-frame clones alone and is incomplete. The table lists approximately 70,000 clones, less than 95% of them singletons. Material for sequencing was PBMCs. These receptors were taken from a woman younger than 30 in good health and CMV-seronegative.

The chain joins TRBV10-3 to TRBJ2-5; D is uncertain. V lost 5 bases and J 0 bases, leaving 4 bases between the germline ends. From germline, CDR1 is ENHRY and CDR2 SYGVKD. The CDR3 covers 12 residues. In nucleotides, the CDR3 is TGTGCCATCAGTCTAGACCAAGAGACCCAGTACTTC. Protein product: CAISLDQETQYF.

CDR3 sequence: CGAEGQGFTGELFF. CDR3 coding DNA: TGCGGCGCAGAAGGACAGGGATTTACCGGGGAGCTGTTTTTT. The chain has TRBV29-1 and TRBJ2-2; 8 positions match TRBD1. CDR1 is SQVTM, CDR2 ANQGSEA, per germline. This CDR3 contains 14 residues.

The chain joins TRBV29-1 to TRBJ2-7; D perhaps matches TRBD2 (5 bases). The CDR3 has 16 amino acids. Per the germline V gene, CDR1 is SQVTM and CDR2 is ANQGSEA. V lost 1 base to trimming and J lost 4 bases, with 20 bases between them. The CDR3: CSVEVLGFSGVYEQYF. CDR3 DNA sequence: TGCAGCGTTGAAGTCTTGGGCTTCAGCGGAGTGTACGAGCAGTACTTC.

This sequence joins TRBV19 and TRBJ1-4; D is undetermined. The CDR3 is 14 residues long. V lost 3 bases to trimming and J lost 8 bases, with 13 bases between them. CDR1 is LNHDA, CDR2 SQIVND, per germline (reference sequence). Here the CDR3 reads CASSIRGLREKLFF. CDR3 nucleotide sequence: TGTGCCAGTAGTATTCGCGGGCTAAGAGAAAAACTGTTTTTT. Based on the CDR3 plus reference TRBV19 and TRBJ1-4, the full variable domain is DGGITQSPKYLFRKEGQNVTLSCEQNLNHDAMYWYRQDPGQGLRLIYYSQIVNDFQKGDIAEGYSVSREKKESFPLTVTSAQKNPTAFYLCASSIRGLREKLFFGSGTQLSVL.

The chain joins TRBV2 to TRBJ1-1; 9 nucleotides match TRBD1. V trimming: 6 bases; J trimming: 6 bases; junction bases outside the gene matches: 5. Per the germline V gene, CDR1 is SNHLY and CDR2 is FYNNEI. The CDR3 is 13 residues long. The CDR3 DNA reads TGTGCCAGCAGGGGACAGGGTGTCGCTGAAGCTTTCTTT. Amino acid sequence: CASRGQGVAEAFF.

This chain connects TRBV7-8 to TRBJ2-3; D unclear. The CDR3 covers 12 residues. The germline V gene encodes CDR1 SGHVS and CDR2 FQNEAQ. Trimming pared 5 bases from V and 3 bases from J, leaving 6 bases between. The CDR3 sequence: CASSTRTDTQYF. The CDR3 bases are TGTGCCAGCAGCACTCGGACAGATACGCAGTATTTT.

In DNA, the CDR3 is TGTGCCAGCAGTTACTCCCCGGACAGGGAGGCTCAGCCCCAGCATTTT. Amino acids: CASSYSPDREAQPQHF. The chain carries TRBV6-6 and TRBJ1-5, with 8 bases identical to TRBD1. The CDR3 is 16 residues long. Germline V gene sequence: CDR1 MNHNY, CDR2 SVGAGI (reference sequence). J was trimmed by 6 bases and V by 0 bases; bases with no gene match: 7.

The chain links TRBV15 to TRBJ1-1; a weak D match, TRBD1 (5 bases). V was pared by 6 bases and J by 4 bases, with 15 bases between. Per the germline V gene, CDR1 is LNHNV and CDR2 is YYDKDF (reference sequence). This CDR3 has 14 amino acids. The CDR3 is CATRTGGGVTEAFF. CDR3 bases: TGTGCCACCAGGACCGGGGGAGGAGTCACTGAAGCTTTCTTT.

In DNA, the CDR3 is TGTGCCAGCAGTAGACTAGCGGAAGAGACCCAGTACTTC. It specifies CASSRLAEETQYF. The gene calls are TRBV28 and TRBJ2-7; 9 bases match TRBD2. The J call is uncertain, as TRBJ2-5 better fits the DNA end. CDR3 length: 13 amino acids. Germline V CDR1 and CDR2: MDHEN, SYDVKM.

This chain uses TRBV18 with TRBJ1-1; no clear D gene. V lost 3 bases and J lost 1, with 9 bases in between. The germline V gene encodes CDR1 KGHSH and CDR2 LQKENI. CDR3 length: 14 residues. Written as DNA, the CDR3 is TGTGCCAGCTCACCGTCCGGAGCGAACACTGAAGCTTTCTTT. This translates into CASSPSGANTEAFF.

The chain joins TRBV5-6 to TRBJ1-1; perhaps TRBD1 as D (6 bases). The length of the CDR3 is 17 residues. In germline, CDR1 is SGHDT, CDR2 YYEEEE. The germline V and J ends were trimmed by 0 bases and 2 bases, with 17 bases remaining between them. The CDR3 spells CASSLAKQGRFNTEAFF. CDR3 nucleotide sequence: TGTGCCAGCAGCTTGGCCAAGCAGGGGCGTTTTAACACTGAAGCTTTCTTT.

This clone appeared once. The chain combines TRBV6-4 with TRBJ2-6; TRBD1 matches 8 bases. The V gene's germline CDR1 is MRHNA and CDR2 SNTAGT. The CDR3 has 19 amino acids. The V and J ends lost 6 bases and 0 bases, in that order; junction bases with no gene match: 13. This CDR3 is CASRNLQGGPTSGANVLTF. CDR3 in DNA: TGTGCCAGCAGGAACCTACAGGGGGGCCCAACCTCTGGGGCCAACGTCCTGACTTTC.

The chain recombines TRBV6-5 with TRBJ2-1; weak D call: TRBD1 (5 bases). V shed 6 bases and J shed 5 bases, with 14 bases lying between them. This CDR3 has 14 residues. Germline lookup yields CDR1 MNHEY and CDR2 SVGAGI. For the CDR3, the DNA is TGTGCCAGCAGAAAATGGGGCGAAAACAATGAGCAGTTCTTC. Its translation: CASRKWGENNEQFF.

The chain carries TRBV7-9 and TRBJ2-7; D unresolved. Germline V gene sequence: CDR1 SEHNR, CDR2 FQNEAQ (reference sequence). V was clipped by 4 bases and J by 2 bases, with 6 bases between them. This CDR3 comprises 12 residues. The CDR3 DNA follows: TGTGCCAGCAGCTCAGAACCCTACGAGCAGTACTTC. Amino acids: CASSSEPYEQYF. The full variable domain, its missing parts supplied by reference TRBV7-9 and TRBJ2-7, is DTGVSQNPRHKITKRGQNVTFRCDPISEHNRLYWYRQTLGQGPEFLTYFQNEAQLEKSRLLSDRFSAERPKGSFSTLEIQRTEQGDSAMYLCASSSEPYEQYFGPGTRLTVT.

The count of this clone is one. This chain joins TRBV27 and TRBJ1-6; TRBD1 might be the D (6 bases). There are 14 residues in the CDR3. Germline CDR1 MNHEY, CDR2 SMNVEV (reference sequence). V shed 3 bases and J shed 7 bases, with 10 bases lying between them. CDR3: CASSFRQGNSPLHF. CDR3 nucleotides: TGTGCCAGCAGTTTTAGGCAGGGGAATTCACCCCTCCACTTT.

This chain uses TRBV12-2 with TRBJ2-2; TRBD1 reflects the table's D call only, with no check against the DNA. TRBV12-2 is a documented pseudogene. This CDR3 contains 15 residues. CDR3 in amino acids: CASRLDRQNTGELFF. CDR3 DNA: TGTGCAAGTCGTCTGGACAGGCAGAACACCGGGGAGCTGTTTTTT.

This sequence joins TRBV5-6 and TRBJ1-5; the D gene is possibly TRBD1 (6 bases). Germline V CDR1 and CDR2: SGHDT, YYEEEE. The V end was cut by 4 bases, the J end by 6 bases, with 14 bases between. This CDR3 is 14 amino acids long. The CDR3 nucleotides read TGTGCCAGCAGCCCCGCGACAGGATCTCAGCCCCAGCATTTT. This gives the protein CASSPATGSQPQHF.

J is TRBJ1-4 and V is TRBV7-8, with D perhaps TRBD1 (6 bases). Germline CDR1 is SGHVS and CDR2 is FQNEAQ. The CDR3 runs 19 residues. Trimming pared 4 bases from V and 0 bases from J, leaving 21 bases between. This CDR3 is CASSSPTGRTTSTNEKLFF. In DNA form, the CDR3 reads TGTGCCAGCAGCTCCCCGACAGGTCGCACGACATCAACTAATGAAAAACTGTTTTTT.

The chain combines TRBV6-6 with TRBJ2-5, with 13 bases fitting TRBD2. The CDR3 spans 16 residues. Per germline, CDR1 MNHNY and CDR2 SVGAGI (reference sequence). Trimming cost V 7 bases and J 4 bases; bases outside gene matches: 9. The CDR3 loop is CASIGLAGDEVETQYF. For the CDR3, the DNA is TGTGCCAGCATCGGACTAGCGGGAGACGAAGTAGAGACCCAGTACTTC.

This sequence joins TRBV7-7 and TRBJ2-5; 8 nucleotides line up with TRBD2. V lost 5 bases to trimming and J lost 3 bases; unmatched junction nucleotides: 8. The CDR3 contains 15 residues. Germline assignment: CDR1 SSHAT and CDR2 FNYEAQ (reference sequence). DNA of the CDR3: TGTGCCAGCAGCCCACCGGGACTAGAAGAAGAGACCCAGTACTTC. Its protein is CASSPPGLEEETQYF.

This chain connects TRBV6-1 to TRBJ2-1; 11 bases line up with TRBD1. The CDR3 consists of 14 residues. Losses at the gene ends were 3 bases for V and 7 bases for J; bases not matched to a gene: 2. The V gene's germline CDR1 is MNHNS and CDR2 SASEGT. CDR3 in DNA: TGTGCCAGCAGTGACGGGACAGGGGGTAATGAGCAGTTCTTC. As protein: CASSDGTGGNEQFF.

This chain uses TRBV6-5 with TRBJ2-7; D might be TRBD1 (7 bases). CDR1 and CDR2 from the germline V gene are MNHEY and SVGAGI. The CDR3 has 12 amino acids. Trimming shortened V by 11 bases and J by 7 bases, and 18 bases separated the two germline ends. The CDR3 DNA is TGTGCCTCGGGACAGCCCCGGGGGGAGCAGTACTTC. This encodes CASGQPRGEQYF.

The chain carries TRBV7-8 and TRBJ2-2, with unresolved D. The CDR3 has 20 residues. The germline V gene encodes CDR1 SGHVS and CDR2 FQNEAQ. V dropped 1 base and J dropped 5 bases, with 26 bases sitting between them. CDR3 amino acids: CASSLGLSRRGEVVTGELFF. The DNA of the CDR3 is TGTGCCAGCAGCTTAGGTTTATCTCGTCGTGGAGAAGTAGTTACCGGGGAGCTGTTTTTT.

This chain links TRBV9 with TRBJ2-3; the match to TRBD2 covers 11 bases. CDR1 and CDR2 from the germline V gene are SGDLS and YYNGEE. The CDR3 totals 16 residues. Unmatched junction bases numbered 10, after V lost 5 bases and J lost 5 bases. The CDR3 reads CASRPTSGGSLDTQYF. The CDR3 nucleotides are TGTGCCAGCAGGCCTACTAGCGGGGGTTCTTTAGATACGCAGTATTTT.

This sequence joins TRBV19 and TRBJ2-2, with D perhaps matching TRBD2 (5 bases). The germline V gene has CDR1 LNHDA and CDR2 SQIVND (reference sequence). The germline V and J ends were trimmed by 7 bases and 10 bases, with 10 bases remaining between them. The CDR3 covers 11 residues. CDR3 loop: CASKTGLELFF. The DNA for the CDR3 is TGTGCCAGTAAGACGGGATTGGAGCTGTTTTTT.

V is TRBV7-9 and J is TRBJ2-5; possible D gene TRBD1, 7 bases. Germline V gene sequence: CDR1 SEHNR, CDR2 FQNEAQ (reference sequence). This CDR3 spans 14 amino acids. V lost 5 bases and J 2 bases, leaving 12 bases between the germline ends. The CDR3 spells CASSPRDRQETQYF. CDR3 bases: TGTGCCAGCAGCCCGCGGGACAGACAAGAGACCCAGTACTTC.